This paragraph reports one T cell receptor (beta chain). No antigen is known for it. Per-nucleotide qualities are absent, and no much larger clonotype sits a single base away. The immunoSEQ Assay, a bias-controlled multiplex PCR, was used to amplify TCRbeta CDR3 regions from genomic DNA. Under the source paper's analysis protocol: The number of nucleated cells in each sample was estimated from the amplification of reference gene primers within the assay. Sequence reads were collapsed and filtered to measure the absolute abundance of every unique TCRbeta CDR3 rearrangement. For each sample, productive Simpson clonality was calculated as the square root of Simpson's diversity index over productive rearrangements. TCRdb provides this immuneACCESS table in a form limited to in-frame rearrangements. Some clones are lacking; in checked studies, under half of them reflect an unresolved V gene, and why the rest are absent is not known. That table gives V, J and clone size, and the DNA gave D and trimming. This sample has under 250,000 clones in its table, and about 87% of those were observed once. Clones ranked in the top ten supply 2.6% of the sample.

The source of the sample is a study of blood T cell repertoires in COVID-19 (dated by TCRdb to the early 2020s). Study-level background: The collaborator samples originated in the United States, Italy and Spain and spanned the acute and convalescent phases of COVID-19. The prospective study material was composed of cDNA or gDNA derived from T cells, B-cell-depleted T cells, or PBMCs. Deeply sampled blood TCRbeta repertoires from subjects exposed to, actively infected with, or recovered from COVID-19 were included in the dataset. The repertoires were released in a freely available public database intended as a resource for research on the immune response to SARS-CoV-2. The samples were drawn from the first 160 participants of the ongoing ImmuneRACE study and from 950 to 1,500 subjects provided by 6 global collaborators. The sample metadata nearly always contained a de-identified subject ID, COVID-19 status, age in years and sex. HLA class I and class II types, where available, came from metadata supplied by the sample provider rather than from assay-based typing.

In the prospective study, participants were roughly 18 to 89 years old, resided in approximately 22 geographic areas of the United States, and were enrolled through a virtual design. To assign participants to cohorts, the prospective study relied on clinical history that participants themselves reported in a screening survey and a study questionnaire. In the prospective study, mobile phlebotomists collected whole blood, serum and a nasopharyngeal or oropharyngeal swab from each participant. Prospective study participants could optionally give additional blood draws and questionnaires over an approximately two-month period. Before DNA extraction, blood samples from the prospective study were shipped at room temperature or frozen. Results the study describes overall, beyond this receptor: The amount of clinical and demographic metadata varied by source and participant and was provided uncurated.

Sequenced material: PBMCs or T cells enriched from blood (not recorded which). This TCR came from a woman aged 25-40 years with acute COVID-19.

The DNA sequence is as follows: TGTGCCAGCAGCTTGGATGGGACAGGGATTCTCTATGGCTACACCTTC. Its coded protein is CASSLDGTGILYGYTF. The sequence is built from TRBV5-6 and TRBJ1-2, with 9 junctional bases fitting TRBD1. There are 16 amino acids in the CDR3, from cysteine to phenylalanine inclusive. Only the CDR3 region is kept as DNA, spanning 48 bases read in frame from base 1. Clipping removes 0 bases from V and 4 bases from J, with 7 as the unmatched junction base count. CDR1 is given as SGHDT and CDR2 as YYEEEE, both from the germline V gene.